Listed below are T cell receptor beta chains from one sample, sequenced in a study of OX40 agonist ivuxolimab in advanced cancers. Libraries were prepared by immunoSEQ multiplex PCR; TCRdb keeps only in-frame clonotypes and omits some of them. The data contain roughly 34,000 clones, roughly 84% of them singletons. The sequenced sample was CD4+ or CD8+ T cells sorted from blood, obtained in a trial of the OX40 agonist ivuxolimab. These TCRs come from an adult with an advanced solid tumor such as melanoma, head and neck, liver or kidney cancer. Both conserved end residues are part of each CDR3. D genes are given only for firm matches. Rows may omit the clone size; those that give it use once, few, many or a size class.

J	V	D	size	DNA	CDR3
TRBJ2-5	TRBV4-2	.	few	TGTGCCAGCAGCCAAGGTGCAGGAACTCAAGAGACCCAGTACTTC	CASSQGAGTQETQYF
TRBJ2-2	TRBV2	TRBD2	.	TGTGCCAGCGTCCTTAGGACTAGCGGGGGGATAAACACCGGGGAGCTGTTTTTT	CASVLRTSGGINTGELFF
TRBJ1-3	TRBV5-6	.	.	TGTGCCAGCAGCTTGTTCGGGGCCACCTCTGGAAACACCATATATTTT	CASSLFGATSGNTIYF
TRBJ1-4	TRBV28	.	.	TGTGCCAGCAGTCATGGGGGGGCATCGGGTGAAAAACTGTTTTTT	CASSHGGASGEKLFF
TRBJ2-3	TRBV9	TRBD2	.	TGTGCCAGCAGCGTAGAGCTAGCGGGAGGCACAGATACGCAGTATTTT	CASSVELAGGTDTQYF
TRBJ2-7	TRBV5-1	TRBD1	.	TGCGCCAGCAGCCCCGGGACAGGGGGCCACGAGCAGTACTTC	CASSPGTGGHEQYF
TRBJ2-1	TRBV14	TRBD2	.	TGTGCCAGCAGATCTACTAGCGGGAGTTACAATGAGCAGTTCTTC	CASRSTSGSYNEQFF
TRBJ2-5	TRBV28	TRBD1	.	TGTGCCAGCAGTACGGGACAGCAAGAGACCCAGTACTTC	CASSTGQQETQYF
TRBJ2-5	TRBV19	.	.	TGTGCCAGTAGTATAGAGCCCGACGAGACCCAGTACTTC	CASSIEPDETQYF
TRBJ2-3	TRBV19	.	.	TGTGCCAGTAGTATGAGATACGACAGCAGCACAGATACGCAGTATTTT	CASSMRYDSSTDTQYF
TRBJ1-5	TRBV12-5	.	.	TGTGCTAGTGGGTGGACTGGACCGACGAATCAGCCCCAGCATTTT	CASGWTGPTNQPQHF
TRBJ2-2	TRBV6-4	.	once	TGTGCCAGCAGTGCCAGCTATGGTACCGGGGAGCTGTTTTTT	CASSASYGTGELFF
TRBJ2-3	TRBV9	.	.	TGTGCCAGCAGCTACGACACGCGTCCAGATACGCAGTATTTT	CASSYDTRPDTQYF
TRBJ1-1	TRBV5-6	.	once	TGTGCCAGCAGCTACCTACGGACAGATGGGAGTGAAGCTTTCTTT	CASSYLRTDGSEAFF
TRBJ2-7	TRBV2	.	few	TGTGCCAGCAGTGAAGCTGCCGGAGGGCGGAACGAGCAGTACTTC	CASSEAAGGRNEQYF
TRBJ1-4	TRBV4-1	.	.	TGCGCCAGCAGCCAAGCCCCCGACAGTACTAATGAAAAACTGTTTTTT	CASSQAPDSTNEKLFF
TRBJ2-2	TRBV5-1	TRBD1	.	TGCGCCAGCAGCTTGGAGACAGGGGATTCCGGGGAGCTGTTTTTT	CASSLETGDSGELFF
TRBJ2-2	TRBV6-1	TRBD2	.	TGTGCCAGCAGAAGCGGGACTACCAACACCGGGGAGCTGTTTTTT	CASRSGTTNTGELFF
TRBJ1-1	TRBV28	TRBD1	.	TGTGCCAGCAGCTACAGCCCATTGGACAGGGGGCTTTTCAGCACTGAAGCTTTCTTT	CASSYSPLDRGLFSTEAFF
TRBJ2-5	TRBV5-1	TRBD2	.	TGCGCCAGCAGCTCCGGGACTAGCGCCCAAGAGACCCAGTACTTC	CASSSGTSAQETQYF
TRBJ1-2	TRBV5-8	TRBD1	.	TGTGCCAGCAGCTTTTCGGACAGGGAGAACTATGGCTACACCTTC	CASSFSDRENYGYTF
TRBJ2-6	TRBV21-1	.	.	TGTGCCAGCAGCAGAAATCTACAACAAAGTCGGGCCAACGTCCTGACTTTC	CASSRNLQQSRANVLTF